This T cell receptor (beta chain) was captured by sequencing in a study of monozygotic twins with inflammatory bowel disease. Using the 5' RACE reads, TCRdb records one entry per CDR3 protein without DNA. This table holds 300,000 to 400,000 distinct CDR3 sequences. The CDR3 totals 17 residues. Germline V gene lookup returns CDR1 SGHDT and CDR2 YYEEEE. Sequences were obtained from blood. This chain joins TRBV5-6 and TRBJ2-3; checking the TCRdb D call of TRBD1 is not possible without DNA. This receptor was obtained from a human donor with ulcerative colitis or Crohn's disease, or a healthy co-twin of an affected twin (not recorded which). The CDR3 is CASSLDLGQGIADTQYF.